This record concerns one T cell receptor (beta chain) sequence. Its antigen is not identified. Each CDR3 protein gets one entry after TCRdb re-called the reads with MiXCR. The sample lists over 150,000 distinct CDR3 sequences, approximately 17% occurring once. The sample is drawn from a study of T cell repertoires in cytomegalovirus infection. Across the whole study: Public TCR beta signatures provided an indication of both CMV infection and a matching HLA type.

The germline V and J ends were trimmed by 3 bases and 3 bases, with 14 bases remaining between them. Germline values: CDR1 SEHNR, CDR2 FQNEAQ (reference sequence). There are 15 residues in the CDR3. General study results and limits: The response measured ex vivo was dominated by TCR beta clonotypes (HLA-C-restricted and CMV-specific). Cumulative public TCR beta family frequency identified CMV carriers with the relevant HLA.

The V gene is TRBV7-9, the J gene TRBJ2-5, with D tentatively TRBD1 (5 bases). Sequencing was done on a sample of CD8+ T cells from PBMCs. This clonotype was obtained from a human donor in good health (CMV status not recorded). Some clones in this sample may be carry-over from other donors' samples. In DNA, the CDR3 is TGTGCCAGCAGCTTGCCAGGGTTGGTGGAAGAGACCCAGTACTTC. It encodes CASSLPGLVEETQYF.